Each of the 15 T cell receptor beta chains below was sequenced from the same sample in a study of a mutant IDH1 vaccine in newly diagnosed glioma. No antigen has been assigned to these receptors. TCRdb's table, derived via immunoSEQ multiplex PCR, lists solely in-frame clones and lacks some. The sample shows tens of thousands of clones, under 90% of them seen only once. Noted time point: week 5, during vaccination. It was 300 ug of mutant IDH1 20-mer peptide that made up each vaccine dose, given with topical imiquimod. The sample consisted of PBMCs, taken from a glioma patient whose treatment included an IDH1 peptide vaccine. These receptors originate from a woman aged 50 to 60 with glioma.

V and J are TRBV9 and TRBJ2-1, with 12 bases aligning to TRBD2. The trim removed 1 base at V and 3 bases at J, leaving 11 bases unmatched. This CDR3 has 19 residues. Germline CDR1 and CDR2: SGDLS and YYNGEE. In DNA form, the CDR3 reads TGTGCCAGCAGCGTAACTAGCGGGGGGCCCGTGGAAGGCTACAATGAGCAGTTCTTC. As protein: CASSVTSGGPVEGYNEQFF.

This chain joins TRBV29-1 and TRBJ2-7; no clear D. The CDR3 is 12 amino acids. V lost 7 bases, J lost 0 bases, and 10 bases lay in between. Per the germline V gene, CDR1 is SQVTM and CDR2 is ANQGSEA. The CDR3 DNA sequence: TGCAGCGCGAAGCCGAGCTCCTACGAGCAGTACTTC. This sequence encodes CSAKPSSYEQYF.

In DNA form, the CDR3 reads TGTGCCAGCAGCTTAGTACCCCCCTGGGAGTTCTTC. Translated: CASSLVPPWEFF. V is TRBV11-2 and J is TRBJ2-1; no clear D. The CDR3 totals 12 residues. V was pared by 1 base and J by 14 bases, with 12 bases between. The V gene's germline CDR1 is SGHAT and CDR2 FQNNGV.

This clone has only one observation. The V gene is TRBV11-2, the J gene TRBJ2-7; possibly TRBD2 for D (5 bases). Trimming removed 0 bases at V and 3 bases at J, with 12 bases between. The CDR3 totals 15 residues. From germline, CDR1 is SGHAT and CDR2 FQNNGV. The CDR3 DNA reads TGTGCCAGCAGCTTAGATGCGTACGGAGGCTACGAGCAGTACTTC. Its protein is CASSLDAYGGYEQYF.

The V call is TRBV6-5, the J call TRBJ2-7; D is unclear. The CDR3 covers 13 residues. V was clipped by 4 bases and J by 1 base, with 8 bases between them. From germline, CDR1 is MNHEY and CDR2 SVGAGI. CDR3 DNA sequence: TGTGCCAGCAGTTTAGGCAGATCCTACGAGCAGTACTTC. This translates into CASSLGRSYEQYF.

The chain recombines TRBV9 with TRBJ1-1; 7 positions match TRBD1. The CDR3 is 14 amino acids. Germline CDR1 is SGDLS and CDR2 is YYNGEE. After removal of 5 bases from V and 0 bases from J, the junction contained 4 bases not matched to a gene. The CDR3 spells CASSKTGMNTEAFF. DNA for the CDR3: TGTGCCAGCAGTAAGACAGGGATGAACACTGAAGCTTTCTTT.

This clone was seen a handful of times. V and J are TRBV5-1 and TRBJ2-3; 7 bases are a match to TRBD2. Germline assignment: CDR1 SGHRS and CDR2 YFSETQ. The J segment lost 4 bases and the V segment lost 4 bases, leaving 3 bases of the junction unmatched. CDR3 length: 13 amino acids. CDR3 protein: CASSPLAADTQYF. Here the CDR3 DNA reads TGCGCCAGCAGCCCGCTAGCGGCAGATACGCAGTATTTT.

CDR3 sequence reads: CASSLLTAGGYQETQYF. DNA of the CDR3: TGTGCCAGCAGCTTGCTAACAGCGGGCGGTTACCAAGAGACCCAGTACTTC. The chain employs TRBV5-4 and TRBJ2-5; the D gene is possibly TRBD2 (6 bases). The CDR3 length is 17 residues. Germline CDR1 reads SGHNT; CDR2 reads YYREEE (reference sequence). V lost 1 base and J lost 0, with 16 bases in between.

The chain has TRBV25-1 and TRBJ1-1; 10 positions match TRBD1. Germline CDR1 and CDR2: MGHDK and SYGVNS. This CDR3 region has 15 residues. V dropped 6 bases and J dropped 6; count of bases not matched to a gene: 10. The CDR3 here is CASSVGQGRGPEAFF. In nucleotides, the CDR3 is TGTGCCAGCAGCGTGGGACAGGGGCGGGGACCTGAAGCTTTCTTT.

The chain employs TRBV7-9 and TRBJ2-7; a weak D match, TRBD1 (6 bases). From germline, CDR1 is SEHNR and CDR2 FQNEAQ (reference sequence). This CDR3 spans 17 amino acids. V shed 1 base and J shed 0 bases, with 16 bases lying between them. CDR3 sequence: CASSLGLRDTNSYEQYF. The CDR3 bases are TGTGCCAGCAGCTTAGGACTACGGGACACAAACTCCTACGAGCAGTACTTC.

Only a few counts were recorded for this clone. This rearrangement joins TRBV27 to TRBJ1-1; unclear D gene. V gave up 3 bases and J gave up 0 bases, with 5 bases separating them. Germline V gene lookup returns CDR1 MNHEY and CDR2 SMNVEV (reference sequence). The CDR3 runs to 13 residues. In DNA form, the CDR3 reads TGTGCCAGCAGTTTGAGTGTGAACACTGAAGCTTTCTTT. This encodes CASSLSVNTEAFF.

For the CDR3, the DNA is TGTGCCTGGAGTGTCCAGTCTAATTCACCCCTCCACTTT. Amino acid sequence: CAWSVQSNSPLHF. The V and J genes are TRBV30 and TRBJ1-6; D call uncertain. The ends were cut back, 0 bases at V and 6 bases at J, with 6 bases in the middle. The CDR3 loop spans 13 amino acids. CDR1 and CDR2 from the germline V gene are GTSNPN and SVGIG (reference sequence).

The chain recombines TRBV9 with TRBJ2-2; 9 nucleotides match TRBD2. The CDR3 is 17 residues long. The germline V gene has CDR1 SGDLS and CDR2 YYNGEE. V lost 0 bases to trimming and J lost 4 bases; unmatched junction nucleotides: 7. The DNA of the CDR3 is TGTGCCAGCAGCGTAGCCGTAGCGGGGGCCGGCACCGGGGAGCTGTTTTTT. Protein: CASSVAVAGAGTGELFF.

The genes are TRBV11-2 and TRBJ1-3, with D unclear. Trimming pared 10 bases from V and 0 bases from J, leaving 13 bases between. The germline V gene encodes CDR1 SGHAT and CDR2 FQNNGV. This CDR3 contains 14 residues. The CDR3 DNA reads as TGTGCCACGTCCCATGAGCCCTCTGGAAACACCATATATTTT. Translating gives CATSHEPSGNTIYF.

The V and J genes are TRBV6-1 and TRBJ1-3; D might be TRBD1 (6 bases). Trimming took off 7 bases at V and 3 bases at J, with 10 bases between the two ends. Germline CDR1 is MNHNS and CDR2 is SASEGT. This CDR3 is built from 13 residues. CDR3 sequence: CASNTGSGNTIYF. The CDR3 region has the DNA TGTGCCAGCAATACAGGGAGTGGAAACACCATATATTTT.